Each of the 24 T cell receptor beta chains below was sequenced from the same sample in a study of CD8 T cells in ankylosing spondylitis. Study-level points and caveats: Blood of patients with ankylosing spondylitis appeared to be characterized by a TCR beta motif of fewer than 10 highly homologous variants.

These receptors' targets are unknown. TCRdb used MiXCR to reprocess the 5' RACE reads, holding one entry per CDR3 protein. Of roughly 700,000 distinct CDR3 sequences listed, about 20% were seen once; the top ten hold around 19%. Source material: blood, either unsorted or a sorted T cell fraction (not recorded which). The source of these receptors is a male donor with ankylosing spondylitis.

The CDR3 DNA sequence: TGTGCTAGTGGTTTGGGGACAGGGGGGGAGGTGGAGACCCAGTACTTC. Protein product: CASGLGTGGEVETQYF. V is TRBV12-5 and J is TRBJ2-5, with 10 bases aligning to TRBD1. Germline trimming cut 1 base from V and 5 bases from J; bases unmatched to any gene: 7. Germline V CDR1 and CDR2: LGHNT, FRNRAP. This CDR3 has 16 amino acids.

V is TRBV12-3 or TRBV12-4 and J is TRBJ2-5; no clear D gene. V lost 6 bases to trimming and J lost 5 bases, with 10 bases between them. CDR3 size: 12 residues. This chain's CDR3 is CASRHFLETQYF. The CDR3 DNA reads TGTGCCAGCAGACATTTTCTGGAGACCCAGTACTTC.

The V and J genes are TRBV12-3 or TRBV12-4 and TRBJ2-3; 9 nucleotides match TRBD1. Germline trimming cut 8 bases from V and 4 bases from J; bases unmatched to any gene: 16. The CDR3 runs to 17 residues. CDR3 in amino acids: CASCCLRDRVCPDTQYF. The CDR3 DNA reads TGTGCCAGCTGTTGTCTCCGGGACAGGGTTTGCCCAGATACGCAGTATTTT.

This clonotype was counted a few times. The chain couples TRBV4-3 to TRBJ1-5; D remains ambiguous. V lost 0 bases, J lost 3 bases, and 12 bases lay in between. CDR3 size: 16 residues. Germline loops: CDR1 LGHNA, CDR2 YSLEER. CDR3 amino acids: CASSQDSTRYNQPQHF. As DNA, the CDR3 is TGCGCCAGCAGCCAAGATAGTACGAGGTACAATCAGCCCCAGCATTTT.

V is TRBV12-3 or TRBV12-4 and J is TRBJ1-1, with D possibly matching TRBD1 (5 bases). The CDR3 contains 15 residues. Deletions cut 6 bases from V and 1 base from J, with 15 bases between. This CDR3 is CASSPWGLSNTEAFF. CDR3 in DNA: TGTGCCAGCAGCCCCTGGGGCCTGTCGAACACTGAAGCTTTCTTT.

Only a few counts were recorded for this clonotype. The V and J genes are TRBV7-8 and TRBJ2-1, with 8 bases identical to TRBD2. This CDR3 spans 12 amino acids. Germline V gene sequence: CDR1 SGHVS, CDR2 FQNEAQ. V trimming: 6 bases; J trimming: 7 bases; junction bases outside the gene matches: 2. The CDR3 reads CASRGLGNEQFF. The CDR3 bases are TGTGCCAGCAGGGGACTAGGGAATGAGCAGTTCTTC.

The rearrangement uses TRBV7-2 and TRBJ1-1; D is unclear. The CDR3 has 15 residues. Germline V gene data show CDR1 as SGHTA and CDR2 as FQGNSA. The V gene lost 7 bases and the J gene lost 0 bases, with 15 bases spanning the gap. The CDR3 is CASKTHPTMNTEAFF. Here the CDR3 DNA reads TGTGCCAGCAAGACTCATCCGACGATGAACACTGAAGCTTTCTTT.

The V call is TRBV27, the J call TRBJ2-1; 9 bases align to TRBD1. Germline V gene data show CDR1 as MNHEY and CDR2 as SMNVEV (reference sequence). The CDR3 sequence is 15 residues long. Trimming removed 3 bases from V and 6 bases from J; junction bases left unmatched: 6. The CDR3 sequence: CASSFGTGRGNEQFF. CDR3 sequence (DNA): TGTGCCAGCAGTTTCGGGACAGGGCGCGGCAATGAGCAGTTCTTC.

The genes are TRBV7-2 and TRBJ2-7, with 7 bases that match TRBD1. The CDR3 spans 14 residues. CDR1 is SGHTA and CDR2 is FQGNSA in the germline V gene. V lost 7 bases, J lost 6 bases, and 12 bases stayed unmatched. The CDR3 DNA reads as TGTGCCAGCATGCGACTGACAGGGTCTGGCGAGCAGTACTTC. This codes for CASMRLTGSGEQYF.

The gene calls are TRBV29-1 and TRBJ2-1, with TRBD2 as a possible D gene (5 bases). Germline V gives CDR1 SQVTM, CDR2 ANQGSEA. The CDR3 is made up of 15 amino acids. Deletions cut 0 bases from V and 7 bases from J, with 16 bases between. The CDR3 sequence: CSVEDHEGIENEQFF. DNA of the CDR3: TGCAGCGTTGAAGATCACGAGGGAATCGAGAATGAGCAGTTCTTC.

This clonotype has just a few counts. This chain connects TRBV10-1 to TRBJ2-7, with a tentative D call TRBD2 (6 bases). CDR3 size: 12 residues. The germline V gene has CDR1 WNHNN and CDR2 SYGVQD (reference sequence). The germline V and J ends were trimmed by 2 bases and 5 bases, with 7 bases remaining between them. The CDR3 sequence: CASSEGEDEQYF. DNA of the CDR3: TGCGCCAGCAGTGAGGGGGAGGACGAGCAGTACTTC.

CDR3 sequence reads: CSVETGIFREQYF. CDR3 bases: TGCAGCGTTGAGACAGGGATTTTTCGCGAGCAGTACTTC. V gene TRBV29-1 combines with J gene TRBJ2-7; 7 bases match TRBD1. The CDR3 is 13 residues long. The V gene end was trimmed by 3 bases and the J gene end by 6 bases; junction bases not matched to a gene: 8. Germline assignment: CDR1 SQVTM and CDR2 ANQGSEA.

This clonotype was seen a handful of times. The chain uses TRBV5-1 and TRBJ2-2; D unresolved. This CDR3 region has 15 residues. Germline V gene data show CDR1 as SGHRS and CDR2 as YFSETQ. Trimming pared 4 bases from V and 3 bases from J, leaving 13 bases between. CDR3 region: CASSLDNSDTGELFF. CDR3 sequence (DNA): TGCGCCAGCAGCCTCGACAACAGCGACACCGGGGAGCTGTTTTTT.

V and J are TRBV7-2 and TRBJ2-2; the match to TRBD1 covers 8 bases. CDR1 is SGHTA and CDR2 is FQGNSA in the germline V gene. Trimming took 7 bases from V and 6 from J; bases not matched to a gene: 7. The CDR3 is 14 residues long. Here the CDR3 DNA reads TGTGCCAGCAACCATGACAGGGGAGCCGGGGAGCTGTTTTTT. It yields the protein CASNHDRGAGELFF. Variable domain in full (rest from reference TRBV7-2 and TRBJ2-2): GAGVSQSPSNKVTEKGKDVELRCDPISGHTALYWYRQSLGQGLEFLIYFQGNSAPDKSGLPSDRFSAERTGGSVSTLTIQRTQQEDSAVYLCASNHDRGAGELFFGEGSRLTVL.

The chain is built from TRBV9 and TRBJ2-4, with D perhaps matching TRBD2 (5 bases). The CDR3 contains 13 residues. The germline gives CDR1 SGDLS, CDR2 YYNGEE. V lost 3 bases, J lost 7 bases, and 11 bases lay in between. The CDR3 DNA follows: TGTGCCAGCAGCGGAGGCACGGGGAACATTCAGTACTTC. Translating it yields CASSGGTGNIQYF.

This clonotype was found a few times. The chain combines TRBV7-6 with TRBJ2-2; 7 bases fit TRBD1. The length of the CDR3 is 19 residues. Germline CDR1 SGHVS, CDR2 FNYEAQ. J gave up 3 bases and V 0 bases, and 13 bases lay outside the gene matches. CDR3 loop: CASSLADRVLVAYTGELFF. The CDR3 DNA follows: TGTGCCAGCAGCTTAGCTGACAGGGTCCTCGTAGCTTACACCGGGGAGCTGTTTTTT. The complete variable domain, with remaining parts taken from reference TRBV7-6 and TRBJ2-2, reads GAGVSQSPRYKVTKRGQDVALRCDPISGHVSLYWYRQALGQGPEFLTYFNYEAQQDKSGLPNDRFSAERPEGSISTLTIQRTEQRDSAMYRCASSLADRVLVAYTGELFFGEGSRLTVL.

This clonotype was seen a handful of times. V and J are TRBV3-1 and TRBJ2-1; TRBD2 agrees at 11 bases. The CDR3 length is 18 residues. V was pared by 0 bases and J by 7 bases, with 11 bases of the junction left unmatched. The germline V gene has CDR1 LGHDT and CDR2 YNNKEL (reference sequence). The chain's CDR3 is CASSQETSGSVLLNEQFF. CDR3 bases: TGTGCCAGCAGCCAAGAAACTAGCGGGAGCGTGTTGCTGAATGAGCAGTTCTTC.

In its sample, this clonotype was seen a few times. The chain recombines TRBV12-3 or TRBV12-4 with TRBJ1-2; 7 nucleotides line up with TRBD1. Losses at the gene ends were 6 bases for V and 5 bases for J; bases not matched to a gene: 6. The CDR3 loop spans 13 amino acids. The CDR3 here is CASRNWDRYGYTF. The CDR3 nucleotides read TGTGCCAGCAGGAACTGGGACAGATATGGCTACACCTTC.

The J gene is TRBJ2-1, the V gene TRBV28; TRBD2 agrees at 10 bases. The CDR3 has 16 amino acids. V lost 4 bases, J lost 1 base, and 4 bases stayed unmatched. Germline V gene lookup returns CDR1 MDHEN and CDR2 SYDVKM. CDR3: CASSSGLATSYNEQFF. The CDR3 DNA reads TGTGCCAGCAGTTCGGGACTAGCGACTTCCTACAATGAGCAGTTCTTC.

The chain recombines TRBV5-1 with TRBJ2-5; D is unresolved. Trimming removed 7 bases from V and 0 bases from J, with 13 bases in between. This CDR3 contains 14 residues. Looked up from germline, CDR1 is SGHRS and CDR2 is YFSETQ. The chain's CDR3 is CASAGDNYQETQYF. The DNA of the CDR3 is TGCGCCAGCGCCGGAGACAACTACCAAGAGACCCAGTACTTC.

The rearrangement links TRBV4-2 to TRBJ2-7, with 9 bases lining up with TRBD1. The V segment lost 0 bases and the J segment 3 bases; nucleotides outside the gene matches: 6. The CDR3 consists of 16 residues. In germline, CDR1 is LGHNA, CDR2 YNFKEQ. CDR3: CASSQERDRVVYEQYF. CDR3 nucleotides: TGTGCCAGCAGCCAAGAGCGGGACAGGGTGGTCTACGAGCAGTACTTC.

The chain carries TRBV20-1 and TRBJ2-3; D gene unclear. Trimming took 3 bases from V and 4 from J, leaving 8 bases between them. Germline loops: CDR1 DFQATT, CDR2 SNEGSKA (reference sequence). CDR3 size: 12 residues. The DNA for the CDR3 is TGCAGTGCTAGGCGCGGCTCAGATACGCAGTATTTT. Translation gives CSARRGSDTQYF.

The chain couples TRBV20-1 to TRBJ2-5, with TRBD2 identical over 7 bases. The CDR3 is 13 amino acids. The germline CDR1 and CDR2 sequences are DFQATT and SNEGSKA (reference sequence). J gave up 7 bases and V 5 bases, and 10 bases lay outside the gene matches. In DNA form, the CDR3 reads TGCAGTGCTCACAAGACTAGCAGGGCGACCCAGTACTTC. Its protein product is CSAHKTSRATQYF.

This clonotype has more than one count but fewer than ten. The rearrangement links TRBV4-2 to TRBJ2-5; no definite D call. The ends were cut back, 0 bases at V and 1 base at J, with 6 bases in the middle. The germline V gene has CDR1 LGHNA and CDR2 YNFKEQ. The CDR3 consists of 14 residues. The CDR3 sequence is CASSQEGFQETQYF. CDR3 coding DNA: TGTGCCAGCAGCCAAGAAGGGTTCCAAGAGACCCAGTACTTC.